A single sample gave rise to the 7 T cell receptor beta chains below, sequenced in a study of T cells in Graves' hyperthyroidism and ophthalmopathy. There were TCR beta CDR3 regions amplified from RNA transcripts. RT-PCR in the first round (using the HTBI primer set) targeted the TCR CDR3. One entry per CDR3 protein, called by TCRdb with MiXCR from the multiplex PCR reads. Here the sample spans approximately 590,000 distinct CDR3 sequences, roughly 14% being singletons. The sample consisted of blood. The receptor source for this set is a young woman with Graves' hyperthyroidism.

A remark on this clonotype: Here the CDR3 omits its conserved ending phenylalanine or tryptophan, so a read error is the likely source. This chain links TRBV2 with TRBJ1-1; TRBD1 is a possible D gene (5 bases). This CDR3 region has 14 residues. From germline, CDR1 is SNHLY and CDR2 FYNNEI. V was cut by 7 bases and J by 3 bases, with 15 bases left in between. The CDR3 DNA is TGTGCCAGCAAGACTATACAAGGGGACACTGAAGCTTTCCTT. The encoded protein is CASKTIQGDTEAFL.

This clonotype has only a few counts. This chain uses TRBV18 with TRBJ1-4, with TRBD1 matching 9 bases. V trimming: 2 bases; J trimming: 2 bases; junction bases outside the gene matches: 6. The CDR3 is 17 residues long. CDR1 is KGHSH, CDR2 LQKENI, per germline. CDR3 in amino acids: CASSPSQGARTNEKLFF. Here the CDR3 DNA reads TGTGCCAGCTCACCATCACAGGGGGCTAGGACTAATGAAAAACTGTTTTTT.

This clonotype was counted many times. V and J are TRBV11-2 and TRBJ2-7; 10 nucleotides line up with TRBD1. Germline V gene lookup returns CDR1 SGHAT and CDR2 FQNNGV. The trim removed 5 bases at V and 4 bases at J, leaving 8 bases unmatched. The length of the CDR3 is 15 residues. CDR3: CASSPDRGFRYEQYF. CDR3 DNA: TGTGCCAGCAGCCCGGACAGGGGGTTCAGGTACGAGCAGTACTTC.

This chain joins TRBV6-6 and TRBJ2-6; D gene ambiguous. The CDR3 sequence is 18 residues long. The germline gives CDR1 MNHNY, CDR2 SVGAGI (reference sequence). Trimming removed 0 bases from V and 0 bases from J, with 12 bases in between. The CDR3, as DNA: TGTGCCAGCAGTTACTCAACCAACGGAGCCTCTGGGGCCAACGTCCTGACTTTC. It codes for CASSYSTNGASGANVLTF.

The CDR3 DNA reads TGTGCCAGCAGTGAAATTAGCGGGGGCCGGGAGACCCAGTACTTC. The encoded protein is CASSEISGGRETQYF. The chain is built from TRBV2 and TRBJ2-5, with TRBD2 matching 9 bases. The CDR3 loop spans 15 amino acids. Germline assignment: CDR1 SNHLY and CDR2 FYNNEI. V lost 2 bases and J lost 5; bases outside the gene matches: 6.

The chain has TRBV20-1 and TRBJ2-7; D tentatively reads TRBD1 or TRBD2 (5 bases each). The V and J ends lost 5 bases and 4 bases respectively, with 18 bases between them. Germline CDR1 DFQATT, CDR2 SNEGSKA (reference sequence). This CDR3 spans 14 amino acids. CDR3 residues: CSAEGSGWGYEQYF. The CDR3 nucleotides are TGCAGTGCTGAAGGGTCGGGTTGGGGGTACGAGCAGTACTTC.

This clonotype was detected a few times. The V gene is TRBV19, the J gene TRBJ2-1; D ambiguous. Germline assignment: CDR1 LNHDA and CDR2 SQIVND (reference sequence). The CDR3 sequence is 12 residues long. Trimming removed 1 base at V and 8 bases at J, with 6 bases between. The CDR3 bases are TGTGCCAGTAGTATAGCAGAAGATGAGCAGTTCTTC. Translating gives CASSIAEDEQFF.